These 8 T cell receptor beta chains came from one sample sequenced in a study of T cell responses to AZD1222 COVID-19 vaccine. The data were produced by immunoSEQ multiplex PCR, yet TCRdb's version contains in-frame clones alone and is incomplete. The table lists 110,000 or so clones, just over 85% of them singletons. The sequencing here drew on peripheral blood, taken on day 0 of AZD1222 vaccination. The receptor source for this set is an adult in good health.

The chain uses TRBV6-5 and TRBJ1-1, with 8 bases lining up with TRBD1. The J segment lost 4 bases and the V segment lost 3 bases, leaving 4 bases of the junction unmatched. CDR3 length: 14 amino acids. CDR1 MNHEY and CDR2 SVGAGI come from the germline V gene. The CDR3 region is CASSYGQGGTEAFF. The DNA of the CDR3 is TGTGCCAGCAGTTATGGACAGGGCGGCACTGAAGCTTTCTTT.

The gene calls are TRBV3-1 (or the pseudogene TRBV3-2) and TRBJ2-1; a weak D match, TRBD2 (5 bases). The V gene's germline CDR1 is LGHDT and CDR2 YNNKEL (reference sequence). V gave up 8 bases and J gave up 2 bases, with 13 bases separating them. This CDR3 region has 14 residues. The chain's CDR3 is CASAHGETYNEQFF. For the CDR3, the DNA is TGTGCCAGCGCACACGGGGAGACCTACAATGAGCAGTTCTTC.

The CDR3 coding sequence is TGTGCCAGCAGCTTTGGGACTAGCGGGGGGGGTCACGAGACCCAGTACTTC. Its protein product is CASSFGTSGGGHETQYF. V is TRBV7-7 and J is TRBJ2-5; 16 nucleotides agree with TRBD2. J lost 5 bases, V lost 3 bases, and 6 bases had no gene match. Germline lookup yields CDR1 SSHAT and CDR2 FNYEAQ (reference sequence). This CDR3 spans 17 amino acids.

The rearrangement joins TRBV25-1 to TRBJ2-2; no firm D call. The CDR3 length is 15 residues. Trimming removed 1 base from V and 3 bases from J, with 9 bases in between. Germline loops: CDR1 MGHDK, CDR2 SYGVNS. CDR3 sequence (DNA): TGTGCCAGCAGTGAATTGGACCGAGACACCGGGGAGCTGTTTTTT. It translates to CASSELDRDTGELFF.

V and J are TRBV9 and TRBJ1-3; 11 positions match TRBD1. The CDR3 is 16 amino acids. Germline V gives CDR1 SGDLS, CDR2 YYNGEE. After removal of 3 bases from V and 0 bases from J, the junction contained 2 bases not matched to a gene. CDR3 residues: CASSAGTGGSGNTIYF. CDR3 bases: TGTGCCAGCAGCGCCGGGACAGGGGGCTCTGGAAACACCATATATTTT.

V usage is TRBV11-2 and J usage is TRBJ2-7, with TRBD1 as a possible D gene (5 bases). The CDR3 length is 14 residues. Per germline, CDR1 SGHAT and CDR2 FQNNGV. Deletions cut 5 bases from V and 5 bases from J, with 16 bases between. CDR3 sequence reads: CASSPTGIFDEQYF. CDR3 bases: TGTGCCAGCAGCCCAACAGGTATTTTCGACGAGCAGTACTTC.

This clone was seen more than once but under ten times. The V and J genes are TRBV9 and TRBJ1-4; no definite D call. Germline values: CDR1 SGDLS, CDR2 YYNGEE. CDR3 length equals 15 residues. With 4 bases removed from V and 0 bases from J, the gap between germline ends came to 10 bases. In DNA, the CDR3 is TGTGCCAGCAGCCCTGGGGTTGCAACTAATGAAAAACTGTTTTTT. Its protein product is CASSPGVATNEKLFF.

J is TRBJ2-5 and V is TRBV7-2; 7 bases match TRBD2. This CDR3 comprises 16 residues. J was trimmed by 2 bases and V by 1 base; bases with no gene match: 7. Germline values: CDR1 SGHTA, CDR2 FQGNSA. The CDR3 DNA is TGTGCCAGCAGCTTAGTCAGCGGGGTCGAACAAGAGACCCAGTACTTC. Its translation: CASSLVSGVEQETQYF.